This T cell receptor (beta chain) was identified in a study of T cell therapy after organ transplantation. Study information: Across 2 to 6 intravenous infusions, patients got a median of 1.92 x 10^8 CMV-specific T cells.

The table came from immunoSEQ multiplex PCR; TCRdb's copy has only in-frame clones and leaves some out. The table lists around 50,000 clones, about 95% of them singletons. This clone was detected only a few times. As yet, its antigen is unknown. The CDR3 sequence is 16 residues long. CDR1 MGHRA and CDR2 YSYEKL come from the germline V gene. V was clipped by 1 base and J by 8 bases, with 15 bases between them. Sample: CD8+ T cells from blood, taken before autologous CMV-specific T cell therapy. This chain joins TRBV4-1 and TRBJ1-6; D is possibly TRBD1 (5 bases). The receptor was derived from a human patient who had received a solid organ transplant and had CMV disease. CDR3: CASSQGRGIVDSPLHF. The CDR3 DNA reads TGCGCCAGCAGCCAAGGACGGGGGATAGTGGATTCACCCCTCCACTTT.